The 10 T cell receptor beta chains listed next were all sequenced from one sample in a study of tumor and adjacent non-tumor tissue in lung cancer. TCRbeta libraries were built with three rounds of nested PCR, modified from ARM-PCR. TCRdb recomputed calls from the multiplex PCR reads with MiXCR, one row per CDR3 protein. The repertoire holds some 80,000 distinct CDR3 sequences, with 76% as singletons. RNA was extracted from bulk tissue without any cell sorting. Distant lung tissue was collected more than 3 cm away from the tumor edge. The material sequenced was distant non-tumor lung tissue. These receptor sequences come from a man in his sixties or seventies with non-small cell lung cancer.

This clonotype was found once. The CDR3 DNA follows: TGCAGGGTTCTCCGGTCGGGAGCCTATGGCTACACCTTC. The encoded protein is CRVLRSGAYGYTF. V gene TRBV29-1 combines with J gene TRBJ1-2, with D unresolved. Germline CDR1 is SQVTM and CDR2 is ANQGSEA. The CDR3 is 13 residues long.

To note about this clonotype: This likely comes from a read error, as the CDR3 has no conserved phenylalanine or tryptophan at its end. The DNA for the CDR3 is TGTGCCTTCGGAAGGAGACTAGCAGGTTCTTACGAGCAGTACTCC. It codes for CAFGRRLAGSYEQYS. The V call is TRBV6-5, the J call TRBJ2-7; TRBD2 aligns across 7 bases. The CDR3 runs 15 residues. Germline V lookup: CDR1 MNHEY, CDR2 SVGAGI. V shed 11 bases, J shed 4 bases, and the junction held 17 bases outside the gene matches.

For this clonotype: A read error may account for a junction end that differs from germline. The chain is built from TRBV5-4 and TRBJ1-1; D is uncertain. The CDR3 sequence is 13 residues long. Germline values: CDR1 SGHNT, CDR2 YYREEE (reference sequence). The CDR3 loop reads CTSSGNMNTEAFF. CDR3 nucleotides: TGTACCAGCAGCGGCAATATGAACACTGAAGCATTCTTT.

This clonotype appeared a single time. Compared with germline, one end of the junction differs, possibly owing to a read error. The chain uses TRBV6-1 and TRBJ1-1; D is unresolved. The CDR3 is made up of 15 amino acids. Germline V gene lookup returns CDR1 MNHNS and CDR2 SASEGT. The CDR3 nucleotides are TGTGCCATCAGTGAGAGGAGCAGTGTTAACACTGAAGCTTTCTTT. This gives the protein CAISERSSVNTEAFF.

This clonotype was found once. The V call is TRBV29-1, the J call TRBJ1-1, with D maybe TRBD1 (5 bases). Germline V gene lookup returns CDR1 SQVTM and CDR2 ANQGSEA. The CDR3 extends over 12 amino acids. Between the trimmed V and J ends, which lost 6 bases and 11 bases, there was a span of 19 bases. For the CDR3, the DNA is TGCAGCGTCCTGGGGACTGCGTGTTGGGCTTTCTTT. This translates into CSVLGTACWAFF. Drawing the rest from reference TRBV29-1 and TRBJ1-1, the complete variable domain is SAVISQKPSRDICQRGTSLTIQCQVDSQVTMMFWYRQQPGQSLTLIATANQGSEATYESGFVIDKFPISRPNLTFSTLTVSNMSPEDSSIYLCSVLGTACWAFFGQGTRLTVV.

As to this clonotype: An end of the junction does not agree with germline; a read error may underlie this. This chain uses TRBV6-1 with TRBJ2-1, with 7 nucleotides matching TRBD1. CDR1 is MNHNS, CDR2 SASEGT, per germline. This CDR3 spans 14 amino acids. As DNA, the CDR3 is TGTGCCTGCACTCCGGGGATAGGGGGCAATGAGCAATTCTTC. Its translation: CACTPGIGGNEQFF.

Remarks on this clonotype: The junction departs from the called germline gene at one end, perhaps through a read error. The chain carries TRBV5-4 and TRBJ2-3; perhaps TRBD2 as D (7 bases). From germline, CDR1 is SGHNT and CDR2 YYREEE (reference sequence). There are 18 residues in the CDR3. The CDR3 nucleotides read TGTGCCAGCAGCTTGGTTATTACTAGGGGGGGGGCCATGGATACCCAGTATTTT. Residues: CASSLVITRGGAMDTQYF. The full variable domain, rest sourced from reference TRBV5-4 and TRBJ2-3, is ETGVTQSPTHLIKTRGQQVTLRCSSQSGHNTVSWYQQALGQGPQFIFQYYREEENGRGNFPPRFSGLQFPNYSSELNVNALELDDSALYLCASSLVITRGGAMDTQYFGPGTRLTVL.

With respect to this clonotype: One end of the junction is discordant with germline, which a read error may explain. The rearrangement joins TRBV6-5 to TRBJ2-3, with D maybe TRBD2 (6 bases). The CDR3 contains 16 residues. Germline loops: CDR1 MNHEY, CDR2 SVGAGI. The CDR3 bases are TGTACTAGCAGATACTCTCCGGGTAGGAGCACAGATATGCAGTATTTT. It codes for CTSRYSPGRSTDMQYF.

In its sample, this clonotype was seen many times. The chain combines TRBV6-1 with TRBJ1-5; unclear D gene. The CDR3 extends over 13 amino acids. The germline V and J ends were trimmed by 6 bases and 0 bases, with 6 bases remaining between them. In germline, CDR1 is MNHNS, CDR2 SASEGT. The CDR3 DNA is TGTGCCAGCAGGGGTTATAGCAATCAGCCCCAGCATTTT. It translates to CASRGYSNQPQHF.

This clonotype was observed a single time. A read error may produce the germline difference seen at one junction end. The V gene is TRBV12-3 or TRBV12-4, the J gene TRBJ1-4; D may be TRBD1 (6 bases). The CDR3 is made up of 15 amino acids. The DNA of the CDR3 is TGTGCCAGCACTCCCCAACAGGGCCTTAATGAAAAACTGTCTTTT. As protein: CASTPQQGLNEKLSF.